These 26 T cell receptor beta chains came from one sample sequenced in a study of CD8 T cells in ankylosing spondylitis. TCRdb re-called the 5' RACE reads with MiXCR, one entry per CDR3 protein. The table lists approximately 250,000 distinct CDR3 sequences, roughly a tenth of them singletons. Sequencing used blood, either unsorted or a sorted T cell fraction (not recorded which). Every receptor here comes from a male donor with ankylosing spondylitis or in good health (not recorded which).

This clonotype was recorded many times. The chain combines TRBV6-6 with TRBJ1-1; no clear D. From germline, CDR1 is MNHNY and CDR2 SVGAGI (reference sequence). The germline V and J ends were trimmed by 5 bases and 7 bases, with 14 bases remaining between them. The CDR3 runs to 13 residues. The CDR3 DNA reads TGTGCCAGCAGTCCTTTCGAGGCCCGTGAAGCTTTCTTT. This encodes CASSPFEAREAFF.

J is TRBJ2-1 and V is TRBV5-6, with TRBD2 matching 9 bases. V lost 4 bases to trimming and J lost 8 bases; unmatched junction nucleotides: 10. This CDR3 is built from 15 residues. The germline V gene encodes CDR1 SGHDT and CDR2 YYEEEE. Here the CDR3 DNA reads TGTGCCAGCAGCCCCCCCGCGGGAGGGCTCGATGAGCAGTTCTTC. Its translation is CASSPPAGGLDEQFF.

This clonotype was observed a few times. The rearrangement joins TRBV12-3 or TRBV12-4 to TRBJ1-1; D gene unclear. There are 13 residues in the CDR3. V lost 7 bases and J 11 bases, leaving 20 bases between the germline ends. CDR3 in amino acids: CASTLDVGSRAFF. CDR3 DNA: TGTGCCAGCACCTTGGACGTGGGTTCTAGGGCTTTCTTT.

This clonotype was observed at least ten times. The rearrangement uses TRBV12-3 or TRBV12-4 and TRBJ1-5; TRBD1 might be the D (5 bases). V was trimmed by 5 bases and J by 0 bases, leaving 17 bases between them. The length of the CDR3 is 17 residues. The CDR3 sequence is CASSPPGTDYSNQPQHF. Here the CDR3 DNA reads TGTGCCAGCAGTCCCCCGGGGACCGATTATAGCAATCAGCCCCAGCATTTT.

This clonotype was counted ten times or more. The chain recombines TRBV5-1 with TRBJ2-2; no firm D call. Per the germline V gene, CDR1 is SGHRS and CDR2 is YFSETQ. This CDR3 has 16 amino acids. Trimming cost V 1 base and J 1 base, with 11 bases left between them. The CDR3: CASSLFRQMNTGELFF. The CDR3 bases are TGCGCCAGCAGCTTGTTTAGGCAGATGAACACCGGGGAGCTGTTTTTT. Full variable domain (missing parts from reference TRBV5-1 and TRBJ2-2): KAGVTQTPRYLIKTRGQQVTLSCSPISGHRSVSWYQQTPGQGLQFLFEYFSETQRNKGNFPGRFSGRQFSNSRSEMNVSTLELGDSALYLCASSLFRQMNTGELFFGEGSRLTVL.

This clonotype has a handful of counts. V and J are TRBV7-2 and TRBJ2-2, with D hard to call. Trimming removed 2 bases at V and 7 bases at J, with 14 bases between. Per the germline V gene, CDR1 is SGHTA and CDR2 is FQGNSA. This CDR3 has 15 residues. The CDR3 sequence is CASSLIGAASGELFF. DNA of the CDR3: TGTGCCAGCAGCTTAATAGGAGCAGCCAGCGGGGAGCTGTTTTTT.

This clonotype was seen many times. The CDR3 reads CSGGGIGGYTF. The CDR3 DNA reads as TGCAGCGGAGGTGGGATTGGTGGCTACACCTTC. The genes are TRBV20-1 and TRBJ1-2; D is undetermined. CDR1 is DFQATT, CDR2 SNEGSKA, per germline (reference sequence). The CDR3 is made up of 11 amino acids.

This clonotype was detected ten times or more. The rearrangement joins TRBV7-9 to TRBJ2-3; D possibly corresponds to TRBD1 (6 bases). Trimming cost V 2 bases and J 7 bases, with 16 bases left between them. Germline values: CDR1 SEHNR, CDR2 FQNEAQ (reference sequence). The CDR3 has 15 residues. CDR3 nucleotides: TGTGCCAGCAGCTTACCAGGGGCCCACCGGAATACGCAGTATTTT. Translating gives CASSLPGAHRNTQYF.

This clonotype has ten or more counts. This chain connects TRBV9 to TRBJ2-7; no reliable D call. V was cut by 3 bases and J by 0 bases, with 10 bases left in between. The CDR3 loop spans 14 amino acids. CDR1 is SGDLS and CDR2 is YYNGEE in the germline V gene. In nucleotides, the CDR3 is TGTGCCAGCAGCGGAGACGCGAGCTCCTACGAGCAGTACTTC. It is translated as CASSGDASSYEQYF. The whole variable domain, remainder taken from reference TRBV9 and TRBJ2-7, is DSGVTQTPKHLITATGQRVTLRCSPRSGDLSVYWYQQSLDQGLQFLIQYYNGEERAKGNILERFSAQQFPDLHSELNLSSLELGDSALYFCASSGDASSYEQYFGPGTRLTVT.

This clonotype was seen repeatedly, ten times or more. This rearrangement joins TRBV20-1 to TRBJ2-7; D unclear. Germline assignment: CDR1 DFQATT and CDR2 SNEGSKA (reference sequence). V shed 3 bases and J shed 6 bases, with 12 bases lying between them. CDR3 length: 12 amino acids. CDR3 loop: CSARAGDSEQYF. The CDR3 DNA sequence: TGCAGTGCTAGGGCAGGAGACTCCGAGCAGTACTTC.

This clonotype was counted ten times or more. The chain employs TRBV27 and TRBJ2-2, with TRBD1 as a possible D gene (6 bases). Germline CDR1 is MNHEY and CDR2 is SMNVEV (reference sequence). The V and J ends lost 4 bases and 4 bases respectively, with 10 bases between them. The CDR3 totals 14 residues. CDR3 sequence reads: CASSSAQGTGELFF. Written as DNA, the CDR3 is TGTGCCAGCAGTTCCGCACAGGGCACCGGGGAGCTGTTTTTT.

Of note for this clonotype: An end of the junction differs from the germline gene, which may be a read error. The chain links TRBV20-1 to TRBJ2-3; D is unresolved. The CDR3 runs 17 residues. Per germline, CDR1 DFQATT and CDR2 SNEGSKA (reference sequence). CDR3 in amino acids: CCARDWGNNPPPDTQYF. CDR3 coding DNA: TGCTGTGCTAGAGATTGGGGTAACAACCCCCCCCCAGATACGCAGTATTTT.

This clonotype was seen ten or more times. The J gene is TRBJ1-2, the V gene TRBV12-3 or TRBV12-4; weak D call: TRBD1 (5 bases). The germline V and J ends were trimmed by 4 bases and 8 bases, with 14 bases remaining between them. CDR3 size: 13 residues. The CDR3 region has the DNA TGTGCCAGCAGTTCCCCCGGGGGGAGGGGCTACACCTTC. This sequence encodes CASSSPGGRGYTF.

V and J are TRBV29-1 and TRBJ2-5; D assignment may be TRBD1 or TRBD2 (5 bases each). The CDR3 consists of 13 residues. V lost 8 bases to trimming and J lost 2 bases, with 15 bases between them. The V gene's germline CDR1 is SQVTM and CDR2 ANQGSEA. The CDR3 region is CSIIGTGQETQYF. As DNA, the CDR3 is TGCAGCATTATTGGGACGGGGCAAGAGACCCAGTACTTC.

This clonotype showed up many times. This rearrangement joins TRBV20-1 to TRBJ2-7; TRBD2 matches at 13 bases. This CDR3 contains 14 residues. Germline V gene data show CDR1 as DFQATT and CDR2 as SNEGSKA (reference sequence). V shed 4 bases and J 3 bases; nucleotides not matched to a gene: 3. The CDR3: CSAIGTSGNYEQYF. CDR3 DNA sequence: TGCAGTGCTATCGGGACTAGCGGGAACTACGAGCAGTACTTC.

This clonotype was recorded many times. The rearrangement joins TRBV5-1 to TRBJ2-1; TRBD2 matches at 9 bases. Germline loops: CDR1 SGHRS, CDR2 YFSETQ. V was pared by 4 bases and J by 3 bases, with 8 bases of the junction left unmatched. This CDR3 has 16 amino acids. DNA of the CDR3: TGCGCCAGCAGCCCCGGGGCTAGCGGGATCTACAATGAGCAGTTCTTC. Translating gives CASSPGASGIYNEQFF.

This clonotype was seen many times. CDR3 DNA sequence: TGTGCCAGCAGCCGCCAGGGGGCGATGGATGAGCAGTTCTTC. The encoded protein is CASSRQGAMDEQFF. The rearrangement joins TRBV6-2 or TRBV6-3 to TRBJ2-1; 8 nucleotides match TRBD1. The CDR3 sequence is 14 residues long. From germline, CDR1 is MNHEY and CDR2 SVGEGT. With 6 bases clipped from V and 8 bases from J, the junction kept 9 bases outside the gene matches.

This clonotype came up a few times. J is TRBJ2-5 and V is TRBV5-6; weak D call: TRBD1 (7 bases). The germline V and J ends were trimmed by 2 bases and 3 bases, with 20 bases remaining between them. Germline loops: CDR1 SGHDT, CDR2 YYEEEE. The CDR3 is 17 amino acids. CDR3 bases: TGTGCCAGCAGCTTCATCCTAGCAGGGGGACTCGAAGAGACCCAGTACTTC. Residues: CASSFILAGGLEETQYF.

In this sample, this clonotype turned up many times. The chain recombines TRBV20-1 with TRBJ2-7; tentative D call: TRBD2 (5 bases). Per germline, CDR1 DFQATT and CDR2 SNEGSKA (reference sequence). V was trimmed by 5 bases and J by 0 bases, leaving 14 bases between them. The CDR3 has 14 residues. The CDR3, as DNA: TGCAGTGCTCTGGCGGGTGGGATCTCCTACGAGCAGTACTTC. It codes for CSALAGGISYEQYF.

The J gene is TRBJ1-4, the V gene TRBV11-2; D may be TRBD1 (5 bases). Germline lookup yields CDR1 SGHAT and CDR2 FQNNGV. The V gene lost 3 bases and the J gene lost 14 bases, with 10 bases spanning the gap. The CDR3 runs to 11 residues. The CDR3 DNA sequence: TGTGCCAGCAGCTTGGGGCGATTGCTGTTTTTT. It specifies CASSLGRLLFF. Using reference TRBV11-2 and TRBJ1-4 for the parts outside the CDR3, the full variable domain is EAGVAQSPRYKIIEKRQSVAFWCNPISGHATLYWYQQILGQGPKLLIQFQNNGVVDDSQLPKDRFSAERLKGVDSTLKIQPAKLEDSAVYLCASSLGRLLFFGSGTQLSVL.

With regard to this clonotype: Given a much more abundant clone one base away, this may be a read error. The chain links TRBV18 to TRBJ2-5, with 7 bases fitting TRBD2. The germline gives CDR1 KGHSH, CDR2 LQKENI. The CDR3 loop spans 14 amino acids. The V gene end was trimmed by 4 bases and the J gene end by 0 bases; junction bases not matched to a gene: 2. DNA of the CDR3: TGTGCCAGCTCACGCGGACTAGACCAAGAGACCCAGTACTTC. Its protein product is CASSRGLDQETQYF.

This clonotype was recorded many times. The chain has TRBV4-1 and TRBJ2-7; TRBD1 is a possible D gene (5 bases). The length of the CDR3 is 16 residues. Trimming cost V 1 base and J 0 bases, with 13 bases left between them. Germline CDR1 and CDR2: MGHRA and YSYEKL. The CDR3 nucleotides read TGCGCCAGCAGCCAAGCCCCACAGGTTGGCTCCTACGAGCAGTACTTC. This sequence encodes CASSQAPQVGSYEQYF.

Ten or more counts support this clonotype. The chain joins TRBV30 to TRBJ2-1; D not resolved. The CDR3 is 13 amino acids. Deletions cut 5 bases from V and 4 bases from J, with 12 bases between. Germline values: CDR1 GTSNPN, CDR2 SVGIG (reference sequence). This chain's CDR3 is CAWAPQRYNEQFF. In DNA form, the CDR3 reads TGTGCCTGGGCCCCACAGCGTTACAATGAGCAGTTCTTC.

This clonotype was detected many times. The chain combines TRBV20-1 with TRBJ2-5; D may be TRBD1 (5 bases). V was pared by 4 bases and J by 4 bases, with 19 bases between. Germline V gives CDR1 DFQATT, CDR2 SNEGSKA (reference sequence). This CDR3 has 15 amino acids. The CDR3 loop reads CSANPGVQGGETQYF. The CDR3 DNA follows: TGCAGTGCTAACCCTGGGGTCCAGGGCGGAGAGACCCAGTACTTC.

This clonotype was picked up many times. V usage is TRBV5-1 and J usage is TRBJ2-3, with 7 bases matching TRBD2. V dropped 0 bases and J dropped 4; count of bases not matched to a gene: 8. This CDR3 comprises 16 residues. Germline-derived CDR1 and CDR2 are SGHRS and YFSETQ. The CDR3 protein is CASSLDQRGGADTQYF. CDR3 bases: TGCGCCAGCAGCTTGGATCAGCGGGGCGGCGCAGATACGCAGTATTTT.

This clonotype was seen ten or more times. The chain has TRBV7-2 and TRBJ2-7, with 12 bases that match TRBD2. The CDR3 has 15 residues. Germline V lookup: CDR1 SGHTA, CDR2 FQGNSA. V lost 5 bases and J lost 5; bases outside the gene matches: 7. DNA for the CDR3: TGTGCCAGCAGCCACCGGACTAGCGGGAACGACGAGCAGTACTTC. Encoded protein: CASSHRTSGNDEQYF.